What follows are 18 T cell receptor beta chains derived from one specimen sequenced in a study of Ad26.COV2.S vaccination and SARS-CoV-2 variants. Indicated treatment: some 20 received Ad26.COV2.S at low or high dose, single or two shots; 5 received placebo; per-sample allocation not given. Samples analyzed were those drawn on day 63 after the first vaccine or placebo injection. Measured with immunoSEQ multiplex PCR; TCRdb has only the in-frame clones, and not every one. The sample lists a few hundred thousand clones; 90% were seen once. The sample here was peripheral blood, taken in a trial of Ad26.COV2.S vaccine versus placebo. Receptor source: a person between 18 and 60 years old who received the Ad26.COV2.S COVID-19 vaccine or a placebo.

The chain joins TRBV5-4 to TRBJ2-3; TRBD2 might be the D (5 bases). Germline CDR1 and CDR2: SGHNT and YYREEE (reference sequence). Deletions cut 4 bases from V and 2 bases from J, with 11 bases between. The CDR3 covers 14 residues. The CDR3 region has the DNA TGTGCCAGCAGCCTGTTCGGGGTCACAGATACGCAGTATTTT. Its protein is CASSLFGVTDTQYF.

This chain uses TRBV27 with TRBJ2-7, with 10 bases matching TRBD1. Germline-derived CDR1 and CDR2 are MNHEY and SMNVEV (reference sequence). The CDR3 runs 16 residues. V lost 3 bases, J lost 5 bases, and 10 bases stayed unmatched. This CDR3 reads CASSLGSDRGLDEQYF. CDR3 coding DNA: TGTGCCAGCAGTTTGGGTTCGGACAGGGGGTTGGACGAGCAGTACTTC.

The CDR3 sequence is CASSLLGRTWGGQPQHF. CDR3 in DNA: TGTGCCAGCAGTTTGTTAGGTCGGACTTGGGGGGGTCAGCCCCAGCATTTT. V is TRBV28 and J is TRBJ1-5; perhaps TRBD1 as D (5 bases). The germline V gene has CDR1 MDHEN and CDR2 SYDVKM. V lost 3 bases to trimming and J lost 6 bases, with 21 bases between them. The CDR3 has 17 residues.

This clone was counted a single time. V and J are TRBV11-3 and TRBJ2-7; 9 bases fit TRBD1. CDR1 and CDR2 (germline): SGHNT, YENEEA. V was clipped by 3 bases and J by 4 bases; unmatched bases: 7. This CDR3 contains 15 residues. CDR3 amino acids: CASSFGTGKPYEQYF. The CDR3 bases are TGTGCCAGCAGCTTCGGGACAGGGAAACCTTACGAGCAGTACTTC.

The chain is built from TRBV5-1 and TRBJ1-1; 7 bases align to TRBD1. Germline V CDR1 and CDR2: SGHRS, YFSETQ. The CDR3 totals 14 residues. Trimming cost V 4 bases and J 2 bases; bases outside gene matches: 5. CDR3 bases: TGCGCCAGCAGCATTGGGACAGTTAACACTGAAGCTTTCTTT. Its protein is CASSIGTVNTEAFF.

The chain combines TRBV19 with TRBJ2-7, with D possibly being TRBD1 (6 bases). Looked up from germline, CDR1 is LNHDA and CDR2 is SQIVND (reference sequence). V was trimmed by 5 bases and J by 3 bases, leaving 11 bases between them. The CDR3 loop spans 13 amino acids. The CDR3 is CASSHPQGYEQYF. The CDR3 DNA follows: TGTGCCAGTAGTCACCCACAGGGCTACGAGCAGTACTTC. Full variable domain (missing parts from reference TRBV19 and TRBJ2-7): DGGITQSPKYLFRKEGQNVTLSCEQNLNHDAMYWYRQDPGQGLRLIYYSQIVNDFQKGDIAEGYSVSREKKESFPLTVTSAQKNPTAFYLCASSHPQGYEQYFGPGTRLTVT.

This chain joins TRBV5-5 and TRBJ2-7; perhaps D is TRBD1 or TRBD2 (9 bases each). Trimming cost V 4 bases and J 3 bases, with 23 bases left between them. The CDR3 spans 17 residues. Germline V gene data show CDR1 as SGHKS and CDR2 as YYEKEE (reference sequence). The CDR3 DNA reads as TGTGCCAGCAGCCTACAGGGGGCTAGCGGGAACATCTACGAGCAGTACTTC. This sequence encodes CASSLQGASGNIYEQYF.

This chain connects TRBV5-6 to TRBJ2-3; the D is unclear. The CDR3 is made up of 12 amino acids. The germline gives CDR1 SGHDT, CDR2 YYEEEE. V lost 4 bases, J lost 6 bases, and 9 bases lay in between. The CDR3 spells CASSRRWDTQYF. CDR3 DNA sequence: TGTGCCAGCAGCCGTAGGTGGGATACGCAGTATTTT.

This chain uses TRBV7-8 with TRBJ2-7; 7 nucleotides match TRBD1. The germline gives CDR1 SGHVS, CDR2 FQNEAQ. The J segment lost 4 bases and the V segment lost 5 bases, leaving 5 bases of the junction unmatched. This CDR3 is built from 13 residues. CDR3 sequence reads: CASSAGTEYEQYF. The CDR3 bases are TGTGCCAGCAGCGCAGGGACAGAGTACGAGCAGTACTTC.

V and J are TRBV5-1 and TRBJ2-2; weak D call: TRBD1 (6 bases). CDR3 length: 14 amino acids. In germline, CDR1 is SGHRS, CDR2 YFSETQ. V gave up 3 bases and J gave up 3 bases, with 9 bases separating them. The CDR3 region has the DNA TGCGCCAGCAGCTCCAGACAGGACACCGGGGAGCTGTTTTTT. Amino acid sequence: CASSSRQDTGELFF.

This chain's CDR3 is CASRPGLATYEQYF. The CDR3 bases are TGTGCCAGCAGGCCGGGACTAGCGACCTACGAGCAGTACTTC. The chain couples TRBV2 to TRBJ2-7; 10 bases align to TRBD2. CDR3 length equals 14 residues. V was clipped by 6 bases and J by 2 bases; unmatched bases: 4. Germline CDR1 and CDR2: SNHLY and FYNNEI.

The chain has TRBV5-1 and TRBJ2-1; 9 positions agree with TRBD2. Trimming at V came to 4 bases and at J to 7 bases, leaving 12 bases not matched to a gene. Germline V gene lookup returns CDR1 SGHRS and CDR2 YFSETQ. The CDR3 sequence is 16 residues long. CDR3 nucleotide sequence: TGCGCCAGCAGCCTCTTTAGCGGGAGTTCGTATAATGAGCAGTTCTTC. This codes for CASSLFSGSSYNEQFF.

This clone has only one observation. This chain links TRBV10-3 with TRBJ2-7; 7 bases fit TRBD2. Germline V gives CDR1 ENHRY, CDR2 SYGVKD. The CDR3 has 16 amino acids. Trimming cost V 4 bases and J 4 bases; bases outside gene matches: 13. CDR3 coding DNA: TGTGCCATCAGTGGAGGTGGTGGAACTAGCGATTACGAGCAGTACTTC. This gives the protein CAISGGGGTSDYEQYF.

The V gene is TRBV27, the J gene TRBJ1-6; D is possibly TRBD1 (6 bases). Germline assignment: CDR1 MNHEY and CDR2 SMNVEV (reference sequence). There are 13 residues in the CDR3. Trimming removed 5 bases from V and 10 bases from J, with 12 bases in between. CDR3: CASSHRVYSPLHF. In DNA, the CDR3 is TGTGCCAGCAGTCACAGGGTTTACTCACCCCTCCACTTT.

This sequence joins TRBV2 and TRBJ2-2, with a weak D call TRBD1 (6 bases). Germline CDR1 and CDR2: SNHLY and FYNNEI. The V end lost 6 bases, the J end lost 4 bases, and 12 bases lay between the germline ends. The CDR3 loop spans 14 amino acids. The CDR3 reads CASRQGRGTGELFF. CDR3 nucleotides: TGTGCCAGCAGACAGGGAAGGGGCACCGGGGAGCTGTTTTTT.

The J gene is TRBJ2-7, the V gene TRBV5-1; D perhaps matches TRBD2 (5 bases). This CDR3 comprises 16 residues. From germline, CDR1 is SGHRS and CDR2 YFSETQ. Trimming took off 5 bases at V and 2 bases at J, with 20 bases between the two ends. CDR3 residues: CASRTRADRLTYEQYF. The CDR3 DNA reads TGCGCCAGCAGGACGCGGGCGGACCGGCTTACCTACGAGCAGTACTTC. The full variable domain, completed using reference TRBV5-1 and TRBJ2-7, is KAGVTQTPRYLIKTRGQQVTLSCSPISGHRSVSWYQQTPGQGLQFLFEYFSETQRNKGNFPGRFSGRQFSNSRSEMNVSTLELGDSALYLCASRTRADRLTYEQYFGPGTRLTVT.

This clone was found once. This chain joins TRBV14 and TRBJ2-7; TRBD1 matches 9 bases. J gave up 3 bases and V 4 bases, and 4 bases lay outside the gene matches. The CDR3 covers 14 residues. Germline V gene data show CDR1 as SGHDN and CDR2 as FVKESK. The CDR3 reads CASSLGGQGYEQYF. CDR3 DNA: TGTGCCAGCAGCCTGGGGGGACAGGGCTACGAGCAGTACTTC. The full variable domain, rest sourced from reference TRBV14 and TRBJ2-7, is EAGVTQFPSHSVIEKGQTVTLRCDPISGHDNLYWYRRVMGKEIKFLLHFVKESKQDESGMPNNRFLAERTGGTYSTLKVQPAELEDSGVYFCASSLGGQGYEQYFGPGTRLTVT.

Concerning this clone: A read error may account for a junction end that differs from germline. The CDR3 DNA is TGCAGCGTTCAAGAGAGGTGGGAAGCCTCGGGGGCCCGCGAGCAGTACTTC. Translation: CSVQERWEASGAREQYF. The rearrangement links TRBV29-1 to TRBJ2-7; tentatively, D is TRBD1 or TRBD2 (6 bases each). CDR1 and CDR2 (germline): SQVTM, ANQGSEA. This CDR3 comprises 17 residues.